Each of the 17 T cell receptor beta chains below was sequenced from the same sample in a study of blood T cell repertoires in COVID-19. The assay was immunoSEQ multiplex PCR, and TCRdb's table has in-frame clones only and misses some. This table has a few hundred thousand clones, 70% to 90% appearing once. The sequenced material came from PBMCs or T cells enriched from blood (not recorded which). All receptors derive from a man aged 25 to 40 who had recovered from COVID-19.

The V call is TRBV5-5, the J call TRBJ1-5; D is ambiguous. Between the trimmed V and J ends, which lost 3 bases and 0 bases, there was a span of 10 bases. The CDR3 extends over 15 amino acids. Germline V CDR1 and CDR2: SGHKS, YYEKEE (reference sequence). The CDR3, as DNA: TGTGCCAGCAGCTATGACGGGTATAGCAATCAGCCCCAGCATTTT. This translates into CASSYDGYSNQPQHF.

The chain employs TRBV19 and TRBJ2-7, with TRBD1 matching 7 bases. The CDR3 loop spans 13 amino acids. Trimming cost V 5 bases and J 5 bases; bases outside gene matches: 6. Germline-derived CDR1 and CDR2 are LNHDA and SQIVND (reference sequence). DNA for the CDR3: TGTGCCAGTAGTGAAAACAGGGGCGACGAGCAGTACTTC. It codes for CASSENRGDEQYF.

This clone was found a few times. Written as DNA, the CDR3 is TGTGCCAGCAGTACCCTTGGGCCAGGGATAGCTTTTGGCAATCAGCCCCAGCATTTT. Residues: CASSTLGPGIAFGNQPQHF. The rearrangement links TRBV2 to TRBJ1-5, with D maybe TRBD1 (5 bases). Germline V gives CDR1 SNHLY, CDR2 FYNNEI. V was shortened by 5 bases and J by 2 bases, with 25 bases between the two germline ends. The length of the CDR3 is 19 residues.

The J gene is TRBJ2-3, the V gene TRBV5-8, with D perhaps matching TRBD1 (6 bases). Trimming pared 4 bases from V and 6 bases from J, leaving 24 bases between. The CDR3 consists of 17 residues. CDR1 is SGHTS, CDR2 YDEGEE, per germline. In nucleotides, the CDR3 is TGTGCCAGCAGCCCGGACCGGACAGCCCATTTTAGGGATACGCAGTATTTT. Protein product: CASSPDRTAHFRDTQYF.

V gene TRBV5-1 combines with J gene TRBJ1-5; a possible D gene is TRBD1 (5 bases). Trimming took 0 bases from V and 3 from J, leaving 10 bases between them. CDR3 length: 15 residues. Germline CDR1 SGHRS, CDR2 YFSETQ. CDR3 DNA sequence: TGCGCCAGCAGCTTGGATGGGGGACTCAATCAGCCCCAGCATTTT. The encoded protein is CASSLDGGLNQPQHF.

This clone was counted once. This sequence joins TRBV9 and TRBJ2-3; 14 bases are a match to TRBD2. This CDR3 has 17 residues. Per germline, CDR1 SGDLS and CDR2 YYNGEE. The ends lost 4 bases at V and 9 bases at J; junction bases unmatched: 13. The CDR3 reads CASSFRTSGGNTGTQYF. The CDR3 nucleotides read TGTGCCAGCAGCTTTCGGACTAGCGGGGGGAACACGGGAACGCAGTATTTT.

This clone was recorded at least ten times. The chain carries TRBV6-2 or TRBV6-3 and TRBJ2-1; 10 nucleotides agree with TRBD2. Unmatched junction bases numbered 4, after V lost 0 bases and J lost 5 bases. The CDR3 totals 16 residues. Germline CDR1 reads MNHEY; CDR2 reads SVGEGT. CDR3 sequence: CASSYSSGGLNNEQFF. CDR3 DNA: TGTGCCAGCAGTTACTCTAGCGGGGGGCTCAACAATGAGCAGTTCTTC.

V is TRBV6-5 and J is TRBJ2-5, with D possibly TRBD2 on 6 matching bases. The CDR3 has 15 residues. Trimming pared 6 bases from V and 2 bases from J, leaving 16 bases between. Looked up from germline, CDR1 is MNHEY and CDR2 is SVGAGI. Written as DNA, the CDR3 is TGTGCCAGCAGGGTGGGGGGAGTATCTCAAGAGACCCAGTACTTC. This translates into CASRVGGVSQETQYF.

In nucleotides, the CDR3 is TGCGCCAGCAGCTTGGAGGGCGGGCGGAACACTGAAGCTTTCTTT. Amino acid sequence: CASSLEGGRNTEAFF. The genes are TRBV5-1 and TRBJ1-1; the D is unclear. The germline V and J ends were trimmed by 0 bases and 1 base, with 10 bases remaining between them. Germline values: CDR1 SGHRS, CDR2 YFSETQ. This CDR3 has 15 residues.

The rearrangement joins TRBV5-6 to TRBJ1-6, with 7 bases matching TRBD1. Germline CDR1 SGHDT, CDR2 YYEEEE. Trimming removed 4 bases from V and 4 bases from J; junction bases left unmatched: 5. The CDR3 consists of 15 residues. Here the CDR3 reads CASSLPGQYNSPLHF. The CDR3 DNA reads as TGTGCCAGCAGCCTGCCGGGACAGTATAATTCACCCCTCCACTTT.

The table lists this clone with a count of one. This chain joins TRBV6-6 and TRBJ1-1; D remains unclear. This CDR3 has 14 amino acids. V was shortened by 4 bases and J by 1 base, with 10 bases between the two germline ends. Germline values: CDR1 MNHNY, CDR2 SVGAGI (reference sequence). CDR3: CASSSPSRNTEAFF. In DNA, the CDR3 is TGTGCCAGCAGTTCCCCCTCGAGGAACACTGAAGCTTTCTTT.

V usage is TRBV7-3 and J usage is TRBJ1-5; D not resolved. The germline CDR1 and CDR2 sequences are SGHTA and FQGTGA. Between the trimmed V and J ends, which lost 3 bases and 0 bases, there was a span of 9 bases. The CDR3 runs 15 residues. CDR3 DNA: TGTGCCAGCAGCTTGGTGAGGGATAGCAATCAGCCCCAGCATTTT. It translates to CASSLVRDSNQPQHF.

The gene calls are TRBV11-1 and TRBJ1-1; 8 bases are shared with TRBD1. Germline V CDR1 and CDR2: SGHAT, FQDESV (reference sequence). V lost 7 bases, J lost 5 bases, and 9 bases stayed unmatched. The CDR3 runs to 14 residues. CDR3 residues: CASTRDRGGTEAFF. The CDR3 DNA follows: TGTGCCAGCACCCGCGACAGGGGAGGGACTGAAGCTTTCTTT.

The chain recombines TRBV4-2 with TRBJ1-1, with no clear D. Germline V gene sequence: CDR1 LGHNA, CDR2 YNFKEQ. The V end lost 4 bases, the J end lost 0 bases, and 9 bases lay between the germline ends. This CDR3 spans 14 amino acids. CDR3 DNA sequence: TGTGCCAGCAGCCCAGGAGGGTTGAACACTGAAGCTTTCTTT. Translated: CASSPGGLNTEAFF.

This sequence joins TRBV3-1 (or the pseudogene TRBV3-2) and TRBJ1-1, with unresolved D. Germline V gene sequence: CDR1 LGHDT, CDR2 YNNKEL (reference sequence). The CDR3 spans 13 residues. V lost 5 bases, J lost 4 bases, and 11 bases lay in between. Here the CDR3 reads CASSLRQVTEAFF. The CDR3 nucleotides read TGTGCCAGCAGCTTGCGACAAGTCACTGAAGCTTTCTTT.

The chain uses TRBV3-1 (or the pseudogene TRBV3-2) and TRBJ1-1, with D perhaps matching TRBD1 (6 bases). The germline gives CDR1 LGHDT, CDR2 YNNKEL (reference sequence). V lost 4 bases to trimming and J lost 7 bases, with 16 bases between them. The CDR3 loop spans 14 amino acids. The CDR3 sequence is CASSPFGQQLEAFF. The CDR3 DNA follows: TGTGCCAGCAGCCCGTTTGGACAGCAACTTGAAGCTTTCTTT.

J is TRBJ1-2 and V is TRBV2; D gene uncertain. V was shortened by 2 bases and J by 8 bases, with 9 bases between the two germline ends. Germline values: CDR1 SNHLY, CDR2 FYNNEI. The CDR3 covers 12 residues. The CDR3 DNA reads as TGTGCCAGCAGTGAACGTAATCCCGGCTACACCTTC. This sequence encodes CASSERNPGYTF.